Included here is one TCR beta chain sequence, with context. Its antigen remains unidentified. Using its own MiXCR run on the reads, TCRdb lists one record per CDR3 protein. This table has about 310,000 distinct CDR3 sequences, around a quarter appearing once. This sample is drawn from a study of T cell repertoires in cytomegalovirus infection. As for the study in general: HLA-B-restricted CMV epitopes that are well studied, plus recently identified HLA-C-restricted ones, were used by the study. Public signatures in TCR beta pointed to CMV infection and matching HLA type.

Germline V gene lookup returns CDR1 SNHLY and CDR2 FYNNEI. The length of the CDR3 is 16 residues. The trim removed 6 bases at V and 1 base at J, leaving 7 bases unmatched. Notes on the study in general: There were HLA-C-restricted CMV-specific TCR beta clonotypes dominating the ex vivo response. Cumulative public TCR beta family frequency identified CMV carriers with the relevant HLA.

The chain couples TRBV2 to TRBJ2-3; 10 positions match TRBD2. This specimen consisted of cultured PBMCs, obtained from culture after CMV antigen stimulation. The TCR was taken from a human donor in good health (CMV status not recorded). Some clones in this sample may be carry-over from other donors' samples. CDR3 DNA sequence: TGTGCCAGCAGAGAAACTAGCGGGATGCGCACAGATACGCAGTATTTT. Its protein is CASRETSGMRTDTQYF. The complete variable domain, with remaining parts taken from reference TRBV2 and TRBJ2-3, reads EPEVTQTPSHQVTQMGQEVILRCVPISNHLYFYWYRQILGQKVEFLVSFYNNEISEKSEIFDDQFSVERPDGSNFTLKIRSTKLEDSAMYFCASRETSGMRTDTQYFGPGTRLTVL.